The clone carrying this TCR beta chain came up many times. Its antigen is undetermined. From about 0.4 ug of RNA, a library with molecular barcoded alpha/delta and beta/gamma adaptors was made. A single record per CDR3 protein comes from TCRdb applying MiXCR to the reads. In the table there are about 46,000 distinct CDR3 sequences, less than 20% of which are singletons. The data originate from a study of read filtering for tumor transcriptome and immune sequencing. Study-level information: Mean patient age was approximately 71 years, range roughly 40 to 80; 17 to 20 male, around 15 female. TCR-mapped reads were about 3.5 to 11 million with IR-seq versus roughly 75 to 1,300 with RNA-seq.

This CDR3 contains 17 residues. CDR1 is MGHRA, CDR2 YSYEKL, per germline. The ends lost 3 bases at V and 5 bases at J; junction bases unmatched: 4. Findings and limits, study-wide: Even smaller IR-seq throughput identified most shared clonotypes.

The sample comprised a population of CD138-negative cells sorted from bone marrow. The rearrangement links TRBV4-1 to TRBJ2-1, with 16 bases that match TRBD2. The sequence was collected from a donor aged 40 or older with multiple myeloma. This CDR3 reads CASSQGLAGGPHNEQFF. Written as DNA, the CDR3 is TGCGCCAGCAGCCAGGGACTAGCGGGAGGGCCCCACAATGAGCAGTTCTTC.